The 3 T cell receptor beta chains presented below share a single source sample, sequenced in a study of beta chain features in type 1 diabetes. What was sequenced were expressed TCRB transcripts, since all of the isolated RNA had been reverse transcribed. The table came from immunoSEQ multiplex PCR; TCRdb's copy has only in-frame clones and leaves some out. This sample yields 390,000 or so clones, of which 11% to 15% are seen a single time; 0.035% to 0.04% belongs to the top ten. The specimen sequenced was naive CD4+ T cells from blood. The receptors stem from a young man in good health.

This clone was recorded a few times. The V gene is TRBV4-1, the J gene TRBJ1-2, with TRBD1 identical over 10 bases. The CDR3 has 16 amino acids. Germline V CDR1 and CDR2: MGHRA, YSYEKL. Germline trimming cut 3 bases from V and 8 bases from J; bases unmatched to any gene: 12. CDR3 loop: CASSHQLGQGPSGYTF. For the CDR3, the DNA is TGCGCCAGCAGCCATCAACTGGGACAGGGGCCCTCCGGCTACACCTTC.

The rearrangement links TRBV11-2 to TRBJ1-2; the D is unclear. Trimming removed 4 bases at V and 8 bases at J, with 11 bases between. The CDR3 runs 12 residues. Germline CDR1 and CDR2: SGHAT and FQNNGV. The CDR3 loop is CASSSGPLGYTF. In DNA, the CDR3 is TGTGCCAGCAGCTCCGGGCCCCTAGGCTACACCTTC.

This clone was observed a handful of times. V is TRBV7-2 and J is TRBJ2-5, with 7 nucleotides matching TRBD2. There are 15 residues in the CDR3. V dropped 3 bases and J dropped 5; count of bases not matched to a gene: 9. Germline CDR1 reads SGHTA; CDR2 reads FQGNSA. CDR3 coding DNA: TGTGCCAGCAGCTTTGGACTAGTCGTGAGGGAGACCCAGTACTTC. Its protein is CASSFGLVVRETQYF.